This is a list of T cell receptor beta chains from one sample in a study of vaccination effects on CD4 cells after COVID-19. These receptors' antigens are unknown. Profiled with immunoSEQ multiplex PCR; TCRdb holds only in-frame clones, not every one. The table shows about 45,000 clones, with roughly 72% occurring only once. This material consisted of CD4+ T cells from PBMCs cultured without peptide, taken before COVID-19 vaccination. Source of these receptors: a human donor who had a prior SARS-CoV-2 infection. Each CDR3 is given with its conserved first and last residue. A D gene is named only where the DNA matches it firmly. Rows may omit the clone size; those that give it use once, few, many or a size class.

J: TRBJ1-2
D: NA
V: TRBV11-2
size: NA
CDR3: CASSSGLGYGYTF
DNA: TGTGCCAGCAGCTCGGGGCTCGGGTATGGCTACACCTTC

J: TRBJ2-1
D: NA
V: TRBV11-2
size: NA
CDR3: CASSRPGPISNNEQFF
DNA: TGTGCCAGCAGTAGACCGGGACCAATATCGAACAATGAGCAGTTCTTC

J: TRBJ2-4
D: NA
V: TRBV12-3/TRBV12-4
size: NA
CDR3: CASSRTVRGIQYF
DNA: TGTGCCAGCAGTAGGACGGTCCGGGGCATTCAGTACTTC

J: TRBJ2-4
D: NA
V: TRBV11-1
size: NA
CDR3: CASSSPGSAKNIQYF
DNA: TGTGCCAGCAGCTCCCCCGGTTCGGCCAAAAACATTCAGTACTTC

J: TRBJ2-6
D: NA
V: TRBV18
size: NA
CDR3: CASSPRANVLTF
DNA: TGTGCCAGCTCACCCCGGGCCAACGTCCTGACTTTC

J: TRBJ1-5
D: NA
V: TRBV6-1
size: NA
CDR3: CASSENRVYVQPQHF
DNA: TGTGCCAGCAGTGAAAATCGCGTCTACGTTCAGCCCCAGCATTTT

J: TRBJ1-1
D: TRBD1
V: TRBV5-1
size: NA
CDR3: CASSSSTGMTEAFF
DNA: TGCGCCAGCAGCTCCTCGACAGGGATGACTGAAGCTTTCTTT

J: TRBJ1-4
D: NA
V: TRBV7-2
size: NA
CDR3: CASSWQHNEKLFF
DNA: TGTGCCAGCAGCTGGCAGCATAATGAAAAACTGTTTTTT

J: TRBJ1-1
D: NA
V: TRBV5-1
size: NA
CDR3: CASSSGRNTEAFF
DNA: TGCGCCAGCAGCTCCGGTAGGAACACTGAAGCTTTCTTT

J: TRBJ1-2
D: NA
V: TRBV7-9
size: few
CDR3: CASSLALAGQYGYTF
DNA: TGTGCCAGCAGCTTAGCGTTGGCGGGGCAATATGGCTACACCTTC

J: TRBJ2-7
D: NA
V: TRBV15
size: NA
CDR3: CATSRDLLAHEQYF
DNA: TGTGCCACCAGCAGAGATTTACTAGCCCACGAGCAGTACTTC

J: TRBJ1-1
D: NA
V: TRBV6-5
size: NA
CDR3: CASSQNEAFF
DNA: TGTGCCAGCAGCCAGAATGAAGCTTTCTTT

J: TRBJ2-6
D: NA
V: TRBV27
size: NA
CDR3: CASSSWQDGANVLTF
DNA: TGTGCCAGCAGCTCGTGGCAGGATGGGGCCAACGTCCTGACTTTC

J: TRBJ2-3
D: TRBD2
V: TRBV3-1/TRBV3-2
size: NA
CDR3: CASSQDGEGQTDTQYF
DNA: TGTGCCAGCAGCCAAGATGGGGAGGGGCAGACAGATACGCAGTATTTT

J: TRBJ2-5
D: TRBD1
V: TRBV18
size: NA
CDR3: CASSRDQGAGETQYF
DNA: TGTGCCAGCTCACGTGATCAGGGGGCTGGGGAGACCCAGTACTTC

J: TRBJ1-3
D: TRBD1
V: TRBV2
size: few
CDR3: CASSEQGAGYTIYF
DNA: TGTGCCAGCAGTGAACAGGGGGCGGGATACACCATATATTTT

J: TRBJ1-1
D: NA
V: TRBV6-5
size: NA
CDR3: CARLKGTARNTEAFF
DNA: TGTGCCAGACTAAAGGGGACGGCGAGGAACACTGAAGCTTTCTTT

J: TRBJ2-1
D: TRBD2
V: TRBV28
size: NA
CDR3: CASSLRTSGYNEQFF
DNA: TGTGCCAGCAGTTTAAGGACTAGCGGGTACAATGAGCAGTTCTTC

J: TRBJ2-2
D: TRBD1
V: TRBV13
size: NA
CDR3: CASSLLGQGNTGELFF
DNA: TGTGCCAGCAGCTTACTGGGACAGGGAAACACCGGGGAGCTGTTTTTT

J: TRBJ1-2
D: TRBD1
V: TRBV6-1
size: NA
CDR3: CASSDQGAPQGYGYTF
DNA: TGTGCCAGCAGTGACCAGGGGGCGCCCCAGGGGTATGGCTACACCTTC

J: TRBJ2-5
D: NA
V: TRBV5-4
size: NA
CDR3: CASSLGGDSQETQYF
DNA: TGTGCCAGCAGCTTGGGGGGGGACAGCCAAGAGACCCAGTACTTC

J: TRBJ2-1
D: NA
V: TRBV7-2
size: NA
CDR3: CASSPRINNEQFF
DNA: TGTGCCAGCAGCCCCCGAATCAACAATGAGCAGTTCTTC

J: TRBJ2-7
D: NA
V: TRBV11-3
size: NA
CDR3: CASSLDLKGYEQYF
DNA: TGTGCCAGCAGCTTAGACCTCAAGGGCTACGAGCAGTACTTC

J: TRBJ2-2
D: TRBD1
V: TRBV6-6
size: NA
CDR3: CASSSGGPGELFF
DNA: TGTGCCAGCAGTTCAGGGGGCCCCGGGGAGCTGTTTTTT

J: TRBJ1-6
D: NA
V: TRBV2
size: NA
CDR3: CASRVSNSPLHF
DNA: TGTGCCAGCAGGGTCAGTAATTCACCCCTCCACTTT

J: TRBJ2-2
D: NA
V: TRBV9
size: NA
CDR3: CASSAQVYTGELFF
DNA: TGTGCCAGCAGCGCCCAGGTGTACACCGGGGAGCTGTTTTTT

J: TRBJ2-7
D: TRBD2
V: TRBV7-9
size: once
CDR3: CASSFSTSGGVYEQYF
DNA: TGTGCCAGCAGCTTTTCAACTAGCGGGGGGGTCTACGAGCAGTACTTC

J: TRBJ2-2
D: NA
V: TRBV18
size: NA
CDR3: CASSQTGGFGELFF
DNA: TGTGCCAGCTCTCAGACTGGCGGGTTCGGGGAGCTGTTTTTT

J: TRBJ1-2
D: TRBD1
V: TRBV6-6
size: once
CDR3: CASSPGQGGGYTF
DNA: TGTGCCAGCAGTCCCGGACAGGGAGGGGGCTACACCTTC

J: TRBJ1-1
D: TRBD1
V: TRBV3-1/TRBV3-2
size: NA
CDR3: CASSQGQTWTEAFF
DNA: TGTGCCAGCAGCCAGGGACAGACGTGGACTGAAGCTTTCTTT

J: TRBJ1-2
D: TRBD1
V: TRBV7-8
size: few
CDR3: CASSLRRTGTFNYGYTF
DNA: TGTGCCAGCAGCTTACGACGGACAGGGACCTTTAACTATGGCTACACCTTC

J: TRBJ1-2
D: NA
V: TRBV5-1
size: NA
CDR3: CASSPDRKGGYTF
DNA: TGCGCCAGCAGCCCTGACAGAAAAGGTGGCTACACCTTC

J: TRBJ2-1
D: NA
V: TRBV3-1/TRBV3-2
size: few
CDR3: CASGRAGASYNEQFF
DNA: TGTGCCAGCGGTAGAGCGGGTGCTTCCTACAATGAGCAGTTCTTC

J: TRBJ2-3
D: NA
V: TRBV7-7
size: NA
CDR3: CASSFSLTDTQYF
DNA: TGTGCTAGCAGCTTCTCCCTCACAGATACGCAGTATTTT

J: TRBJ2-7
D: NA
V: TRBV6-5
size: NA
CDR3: CASTEQGKYYEQYF
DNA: TGTGCCAGCACCGAGCAGGGAAAATACTACGAGCAGTACTTC

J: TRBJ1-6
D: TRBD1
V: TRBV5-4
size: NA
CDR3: CASSLAPDRGQSPLHF
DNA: TGTGCCAGCAGCTTGGCCCCGGACAGGGGGCAGTCACCCCTCCACTTT

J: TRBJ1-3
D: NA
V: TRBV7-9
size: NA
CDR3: CASSRREERVSGNTIYF
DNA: TGTGCCAGCAGCCGCCGTGAAGAAAGGGTATCTGGAAACACCATATATTTT

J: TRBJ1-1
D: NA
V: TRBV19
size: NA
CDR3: CASSIGLLGTEAFF
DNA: TGTGCCAGTAGTATAGGCCTGTTGGGGACTGAAGCTTTCTTT

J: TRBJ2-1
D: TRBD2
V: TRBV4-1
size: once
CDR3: CASSHLLRRRGGTSNEQFF
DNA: TGCGCCAGCAGCCATCTACTACGGCGACGGGGGGGGACCAGCAATGAGCAGTTCTTC

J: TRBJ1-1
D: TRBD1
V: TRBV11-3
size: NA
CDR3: CASSSNRGATEAFF
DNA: TGTGCCAGCAGCTCAAACAGGGGTGCCACTGAAGCTTTCTTT

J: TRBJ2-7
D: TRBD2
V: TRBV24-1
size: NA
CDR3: CATSEGTSGHYEQYF
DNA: TGTGCCACCAGTGAAGGGACTAGCGGACACTACGAGCAGTACTTC

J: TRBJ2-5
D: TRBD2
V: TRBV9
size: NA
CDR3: CASSGGGGQETQYF
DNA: TGTGCCAGCAGCGGGGGCGGGGGTCAAGAGACCCAGTACTTC

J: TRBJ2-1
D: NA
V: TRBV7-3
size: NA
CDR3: CASSLTGRYNEQFF
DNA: TGTGCCAGCAGCTTGACAGGCAGATACAATGAGCAGTTCTTC

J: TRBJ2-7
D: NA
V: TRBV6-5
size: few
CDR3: CASRFSWSSYEQYF
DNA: TGTGCCAGCAGATTTTCGTGGAGTTCCTACGAGCAGTACTTC

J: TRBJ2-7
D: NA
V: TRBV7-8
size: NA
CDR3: CASTGWLTDSYEQYF
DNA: TGTGCCAGCACCGGGTGGTTGACAGACTCCTACGAGCAGTACTTC

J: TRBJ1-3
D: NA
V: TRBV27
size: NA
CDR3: CASSLYGGVTGNTIYF
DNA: TGTGCCAGCAGTTTGTACGGGGGCGTAACTGGAAACACCATATATTTT

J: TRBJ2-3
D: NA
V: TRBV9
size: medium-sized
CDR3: CASSVRDLRADTQYF
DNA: TGTGCCAGCAGCGTCCGGGACCTCCGGGCAGATACGCAGTATTTT

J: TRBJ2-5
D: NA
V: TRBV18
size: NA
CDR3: CASSPDTTQETQYF
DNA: TGTGCCAGCTCACCTGACACGACCCAAGAGACCCAGTACTTC

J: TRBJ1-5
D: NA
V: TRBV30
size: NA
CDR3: CAWNSGVSNQPQHF
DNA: TGTGCCTGGAACTCCGGGGTGAGCAATCAGCCCCAGCATTTT

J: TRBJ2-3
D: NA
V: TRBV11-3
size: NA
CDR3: CASTSLIGSAGRTDTQYF
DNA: TGTGCCAGCACCAGTTTAATTGGTTCGGCGGGACGCACAGATACGCAGTATTTT

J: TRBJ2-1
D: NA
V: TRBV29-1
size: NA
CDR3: CSVLGGGPYNEQFF
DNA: TGCAGCGTCCTGGGGGGGGGCCCTTACAATGAGCAGTTCTTC

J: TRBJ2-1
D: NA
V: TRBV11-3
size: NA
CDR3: CASSLSRSTEQFF
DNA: TGTGCCAGCAGCTTAAGTCGCAGTACAGAGCAGTTCTTC

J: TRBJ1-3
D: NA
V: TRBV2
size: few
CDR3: CASRITGNTIYF
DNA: TGTGCCAGCAGAATAACTGGAAACACCATATATTTT

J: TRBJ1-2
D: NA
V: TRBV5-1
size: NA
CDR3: CASSLARNADGYTF
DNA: TGCGCCAGCAGCTTGGCTCGGAACGCCGATGGCTACACCTTC

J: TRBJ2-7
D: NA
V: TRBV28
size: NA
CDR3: CASSFRPAGYEQYF
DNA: TGTGCCAGCAGTTTTAGGCCGGCAGGGTACGAGCAGTACTTC

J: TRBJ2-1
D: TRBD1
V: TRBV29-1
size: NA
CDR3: CSAAPGQGGRYNEQFF
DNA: TGCAGCGCAGCACCGGGACAGGGGGGAAGATACAATGAGCAGTTCTTC

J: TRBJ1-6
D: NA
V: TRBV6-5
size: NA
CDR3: CASSYRQNNSPLHF
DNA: TGTGCCAGCAGTTATCGTCAGAATAATTCACCCCTCCACTTT